The sequence of this TCR beta chain was determined in a study of Ad26.COV2.S vaccination and SARS-CoV-2 variants. Some clones are missing from TCRdb's copy, which holds only in-frame ones; the method was immunoSEQ multiplex PCR. This sample has about 350,000 clones; 88% occur once, and the top ten carry 6.4%. Per the germline V gene, CDR1 is SGHRS and CDR2 is YFSETQ. CDR3 size: 15 residues. Trimming took off 3 bases at V and 2 bases at J, with 15 bases between the two ends. This clone has just one count. Treatment denoted: some 19 received Ad26.COV2.S at low or high dose, single or two shots; roughly five received placebo; per-sample allocation not given. Day 63 following the first vaccine or placebo injection was when the samples were taken. Boston hosted the donor, who was an adult aged 18-55 years.

The origin of this receptor is a person aged 18-60 years who received the Ad26.COV2.S COVID-19 vaccine or a placebo. The chain combines TRBV5-1 with TRBJ2-7; D possibly matches TRBD1 or TRBD2 (7 bases each). The sequencing used peripheral blood, collected in a trial of Ad26.COV2.S vaccine versus placebo. The CDR3 protein is CASSWGGQSTYEQYF. DNA for the CDR3: TGCGCCAGCAGCTGGGGGGGACAGTCTACCTACGAGCAGTACTTC.